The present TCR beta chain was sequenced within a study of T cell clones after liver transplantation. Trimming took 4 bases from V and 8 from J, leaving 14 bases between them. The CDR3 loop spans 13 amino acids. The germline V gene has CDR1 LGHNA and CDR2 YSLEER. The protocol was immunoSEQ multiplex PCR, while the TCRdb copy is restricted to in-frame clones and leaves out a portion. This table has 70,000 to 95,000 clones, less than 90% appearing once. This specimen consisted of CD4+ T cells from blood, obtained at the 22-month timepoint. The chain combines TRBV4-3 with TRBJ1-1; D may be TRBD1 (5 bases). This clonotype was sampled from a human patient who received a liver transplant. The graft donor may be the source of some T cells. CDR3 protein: CASSRANQGEAFF. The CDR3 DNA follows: TGCGCCAGCAGCCGAGCCAACCAGGGCGAAGCTTTCTTT.